The 20 T cell receptor beta chains reported below all come from one sample, sequenced in a study of cytomegalovirus exposure and HLA in healthy donors. With 60 Vbeta and 13 Jbeta primers, the PCR was carried out. Sequenced by immunoSEQ multiplex PCR; TCRdb stores in-frame clones only, minus some. In the table there are 200,000 to 250,000 clones, 70% to 80% of which are singletons. The sample taken for sequencing was PBMCs. Receptors were obtained from a woman aged 55 to 70 in good health and CMV-seropositive.

The CDR3, as DNA: TGCGCCAGCAGCCCGGAGGGTAGGAGCACAGATACGCAGTATTTT. Its translation: CASSPEGRSTDTQYF. The chain combines TRBV5-1 with TRBJ2-3, with D perhaps matching TRBD2 (6 bases). CDR3 length: 15 amino acids. V lost 4 bases to trimming and J lost 0 bases, with 12 bases between them. Germline V gives CDR1 SGHRS, CDR2 YFSETQ.

In its sample, this clone was seen a few times. This chain joins TRBV25-1 and TRBJ2-1; possibly TRBD2 for D (6 bases). Trimming pared 1 base from V and 4 bases from J, leaving 17 bases between. The CDR3 spans 17 residues. The germline V gene has CDR1 MGHDK and CDR2 SYGVNS. The CDR3 here is CASSESVGLARYNEQFF. In DNA, the CDR3 is TGTGCCAGCAGTGAATCTGTTGGGCTAGCGCGTTACAATGAGCAGTTCTTC.

The genes are TRBV9 and TRBJ2-1; 9 positions match TRBD2. Germline V gene lookup returns CDR1 SGDLS and CDR2 YYNGEE. CDR3 size: 16 residues. After removal of 1 base from V and 0 bases from J, the junction contained 2 bases not matched to a gene. The CDR3 sequence: CASSVLAGSSYNEQFF. CDR3 DNA: TGTGCCAGCAGCGTACTAGCGGGGAGCTCCTACAATGAGCAGTTCTTC.

The CDR3 here is CASSQRGSTAEKLFF. The CDR3 bases are TGTGCCAGCAGCCAAAGGGGGAGTACAGCTGAAAAACTGTTTTTT. V is TRBV9 and J is TRBJ1-4; D may be TRBD1 (6 bases). Germline V gene sequence: CDR1 SGDLS, CDR2 YYNGEE. V shed 4 bases and J shed 7 bases, with 17 bases lying between them. There are 15 residues in the CDR3.

This chain uses TRBV19 with TRBJ1-1, with TRBD1 matching over 7 bases. Germline V gives CDR1 LNHDA, CDR2 SQIVND (reference sequence). J gave up 0 bases and V 10 bases, and 8 bases lay outside the gene matches. CDR3 size: 14 residues. CDR3: CATRDSPMNTEAFF. The CDR3 DNA reads TGTGCCACCCGGGACAGCCCTATGAACACTGAAGCTTTCTTT. The complete variable domain, with remaining parts taken from reference TRBV19 and TRBJ1-1, reads DGGITQSPKYLFRKEGQNVTLSCEQNLNHDAMYWYRQDPGQGLRLIYYSQIVNDFQKGDIAEGYSVSREKKESFPLTVTSAQKNPTAFYLCATRDSPMNTEAFFGQGTRLTVV.

The chain uses TRBV5-1 and TRBJ2-3; 8 nucleotides agree with TRBD2. J lost 7 bases, V lost 3 bases, and 13 bases had no gene match. Looked up from germline, CDR1 is SGHRS and CDR2 is YFSETQ. CDR3 length: 16 amino acids. CDR3 sequence: CASSSGGSGTGNTQYF. The CDR3 DNA is TGCGCCAGCAGCTCCGGGGGTAGCGGGACTGGGAATACGCAGTATTTT.

V gene TRBV6-7 combines with J gene TRBJ2-3; TRBD2 matches 8 bases. TRBV6-7 is an open reading frame whose function is uncertain. The length of the CDR3 is 15 residues. The V segment lost 10 bases and the J segment 4 bases; nucleotides outside the gene matches: 13. CDR3 residues: CATRRAASGPDTQYF. Here the CDR3 DNA reads TGTGCCACCCGACGGGCGGCTAGCGGGCCAGATACGCAGTATTTT.

V and J are TRBV7-8 and TRBJ2-5; D unresolved. The CDR3 length is 17 residues. V lost 1 base and J lost 1, with 16 bases in between. Germline CDR1 SGHVS, CDR2 FQNEAQ. CDR3 sequence: CASSLVYAAASQETQYF. CDR3 nucleotide sequence: TGTGCCAGCAGCTTAGTTTATGCCGCGGCCTCCCAAGAGACCCAGTACTTC. Looking up the rest from reference TRBV7-8 and TRBJ2-5 gives the full variable domain: GAGVSQSPRYKVAKRGQDVALRCDPISGHVSLFWYQQALGQGPEFLTYFQNEAQLDKSGLPSDRFFAERPEGSVSTLKIQRTQQEDSAVYLCASSLVYAAASQETQYFGPGTRLLVL.

In its sample, this clone was seen once. The CDR3 is CASLKSPQGLGDTQYF. In nucleotides, the CDR3 is TGCGCCAGCCTAAAGTCTCCCCAGGGACTAGGGGATACGCAGTATTTT. The rearrangement links TRBV4-1 to TRBJ2-3, with TRBD2 matching over 8 bases. The V and J ends lost 8 bases and 6 bases, in that order; junction bases with no gene match: 16. This CDR3 is built from 16 residues. CDR1 MGHRA and CDR2 YSYEKL come from the germline V gene.

The chain recombines TRBV4-3 with TRBJ2-2, with D maybe TRBD1 (6 bases). The CDR3 has 14 amino acids. CDR1 and CDR2 from the germline V gene are LGHNA and YSLEER. V was trimmed by 3 bases and J by 5 bases, leaving 10 bases between them. The CDR3: CASSQGTGTGELFF. CDR3 DNA sequence: TGCGCCAGCAGCCAGGGAACAGGGACCGGGGAGCTGTTTTTT.

The chain has TRBV18 and TRBJ1-4; no firm D call. Trimming removed 3 bases from V and 0 bases from J, with 8 bases in between. The CDR3 sequence is 15 residues long. Germline V CDR1 and CDR2: KGHSH, LQKENI. The CDR3 nucleotides read TGTGCCAGCTCACCCACAGTTACAACTAATGAAAAACTGTTTTTT. As protein: CASSPTVTTNEKLFF.

The CDR3 is CASSLFGGGSTGELFF. In nucleotides, the CDR3 is TGCGCCAGCAGCTTGTTCGGCGGGGGGTCGACCGGGGAGCTGTTTTTT. This sequence joins TRBV5-1 and TRBJ2-2; 8 nucleotides line up with TRBD2. From germline, CDR1 is SGHRS and CDR2 YFSETQ. Trimming took 1 base from V and 5 from J; bases not matched to a gene: 7. This CDR3 spans 16 amino acids.

This clone has more than one count but fewer than ten. The chain uses TRBV11-2 and TRBJ2-3; 12 bases map to TRBD2. The CDR3 is 16 amino acids. Germline V lookup: CDR1 SGHAT, CDR2 FQNNGV. The V gene end was trimmed by 5 bases and the J gene end by 1 base; junction bases not matched to a gene: 4. CDR3: CASSLRTSGGTDTQYF. CDR3 coding DNA: TGTGCCAGCAGCCTACGGACTAGCGGGGGCACAGATACGCAGTATTTT.

This clone came up once. V usage is TRBV19 and J usage is TRBJ1-2, with D possibly being TRBD1 (5 bases). CDR1 and CDR2 from the germline V gene are LNHDA and SQIVND (reference sequence). The germline V and J ends were trimmed by 5 bases and 4 bases, with 11 bases remaining between them. CDR3 length equals 13 residues. This CDR3 reads CASSLRQIYGYTF. As DNA, the CDR3 is TGTGCCAGTAGTCTCCGACAGATCTATGGCTACACCTTC.

This chain uses TRBV6-4 with TRBJ1-2; 7 positions agree with TRBD1. There are 15 residues in the CDR3. The V gene end was trimmed by 5 bases and the J gene end by 3 bases; junction bases not matched to a gene: 9. CDR1 and CDR2 (germline): MRHNA, SNTAGT. CDR3 amino acids: CASSYEQGKDYGYTF. CDR3 DNA: TGTGCCAGCAGTTATGAACAGGGGAAAGACTATGGCTACACCTTC.

The V and J genes are TRBV18 and TRBJ2-4, with a weak D call TRBD2 (5 bases). V lost 2 bases, J lost 7 bases, and 12 bases lay in between. Germline assignment: CDR1 KGHSH and CDR2 LQKENI. The CDR3 contains 14 residues. CDR3 nucleotide sequence: TGTGCCAGCTCACCATCCCGGGGAGAGAACATTCAGTACTTC. Translation: CASSPSRGENIQYF.

V is TRBV7-2 and J is TRBJ2-1, with TRBD2 matching over 8 bases. There are 16 residues in the CDR3. Unmatched junction bases numbered 9, after V lost 5 bases and J lost 3 bases. Germline lookup yields CDR1 SGHTA and CDR2 FQGNSA. In nucleotides, the CDR3 is TGTGCCAGCAGCACAACTGAGACTAGCGACTACAATGAGCAGTTCTTC. It specifies CASSTTETSDYNEQFF.

V is TRBV13 and J is TRBJ2-3, with 13 bases that match TRBD2. The CDR3 consists of 16 residues. Unmatched junction bases numbered 7, after V lost 5 bases and J lost 5 bases. Per germline, CDR1 PRHDT and CDR2 FYEKMQ (reference sequence). The CDR3 nucleotides are TGTGCCAGCAGCCCCCGACTAGCGGGGGGATTAGATACGCAGTATTTT. It specifies CASSPRLAGGLDTQYF.

Regarding this clone: At one end the junction does not follow the germline gene, possibly because of a read error. This chain uses TRBV7-9 with TRBJ1-1; weak D call: TRBD1 (6 bases). The CDR3 has 15 amino acids. CDR1 and CDR2 from the germline V gene are SEHNR and FQNEAQ (reference sequence). CDR3 residues: CSSSPPGRGDTEAFF. In nucleotides, the CDR3 is TGTTCCAGCAGCCCCCCCGGCAGGGGTGACACTGAAGCTTTCTTT.

The rearrangement joins TRBV10-1 to TRBJ2-1; 10 bases agree with TRBD1. Germline V gene lookup returns CDR1 WNHNN and CDR2 SYGVQD (reference sequence). The V segment lost 6 bases and the J segment 3 bases; nucleotides outside the gene matches: 2. The CDR3 is made up of 14 amino acids. The CDR3 sequence is CASSRDRGYNEQFF. The CDR3 bases are TGCGCCAGCAGCCGGGACAGGGGCTACAATGAGCAGTTCTTC.